Listed below are T cell receptor beta chains from one sample, sequenced in a study of beta chain features in type 1 diabetes. TCRdb's table, derived via immunoSEQ multiplex PCR, lists solely in-frame clones and lacks some. Among about 160,000 clones listed, about 9.1% were seen once. Sequences were obtained from central memory CD4+ T cells from blood. The receptor source for this set is a woman between 18 and 29 years old in good health. Both conserved end residues are part of each CDR3. D genes are given only for firm matches. Size is omitted from some rows. Given values are once, few, many or a class for expanded clones.

J gene: TRBJ1-2
D gene: .
CDR3 length: 13
V gene: TRBV6-5
clone size: .
CDR3 protein: CASRHDRLRGYTF
CDR3 DNA: TGTGCCAGCAGACACGACAGGTTACGCGGCTACACCTTC

J gene: TRBJ2-7
D gene: TRBD1
CDR3 length: 15
V gene: TRBV11-2
clone size: .
CDR3 protein: CASSSFGTGKDEQYF
CDR3 DNA: TGTGCCAGCAGCTCATTTGGGACAGGGAAAGACGAGCAGTACTTC

J gene: TRBJ1-1
D gene: TRBD1
CDR3 length: 13
V gene: TRBV27
clone size: .
CDR3 protein: CASSSGQATEAFF
CDR3 DNA: TGTGCCAGCAGCTCCGGACAGGCCACTGAAGCTTTCTTT

J gene: TRBJ1-2
D gene: .
CDR3 length: 13
V gene: TRBV5-1
clone size: .
CDR3 protein: CASSLVPPGGYTF
CDR3 DNA: TGCGCCAGCAGCTTGGTCCCGCCGGGTGGCTACACCTTC

J gene: TRBJ2-5
D gene: .
CDR3 length: 11
V gene: TRBV7-9
clone size: few
CDR3 protein: CASSYRETQYF
CDR3 DNA: TGTGCCAGCAGTTATAGAGAGACCCAGTACTTC

J gene: TRBJ2-3
D gene: TRBD2
CDR3 length: 16
V gene: TRBV7-2
clone size: .
CDR3 protein: CASSIQLARGTDTQYF
CDR3 DNA: TGTGCCAGCAGCATCCAACTAGCGAGGGGCACAGATACGCAGTATTTT

J gene: TRBJ2-7
D gene: TRBD2
CDR3 length: 15
V gene: TRBV6-5
clone size: few
CDR3 protein: CASSPRGTSGYEQYF
CDR3 DNA: TGTGCCAGCAGCCCTCGGGGGACTAGCGGATACGAGCAGTACTTC

J gene: TRBJ1-1
D gene: .
CDR3 length: 13
V gene: TRBV7-2
clone size: many
CDR3 protein: CASSSEPNTEAFF
CDR3 DNA: TGTGCCAGCAGCTCGGAGCCTAACACTGAAGCTTTCTTT

J gene: TRBJ1-6
D gene: .
CDR3 length: 14
V gene: TRBV12-5
clone size: few
CDR3 protein: CASGSGLYNSPLHF
CDR3 DNA: TGTGCTAGTGGTTCAGGACTGTATAATTCACCCCTCCACTTT

J gene: TRBJ2-5
D gene: TRBD1
CDR3 length: 13
V gene: TRBV11-2
clone size: few
CDR3 protein: CASSGDRGETQYF
CDR3 DNA: TGTGCCAGCAGCGGGGACAGGGGAGAGACCCAGTACTTC

J gene: TRBJ2-3
D gene: TRBD2
CDR3 length: 13
V gene: TRBV5-4
clone size: few
CDR3 protein: CASSGGRPDTQYF
CDR3 DNA: TGTGCCAGCAGCGGCGGGAGGCCGGATACGCAGTATTTT

J gene: TRBJ1-6
D gene: TRBD1
CDR3 length: 15
V gene: TRBV15
clone size: .
CDR3 protein: CATSREQGGISPLHF
CDR3 DNA: TGCGCCACCAGCAGAGAACAGGGGGGAATTTCACCCCTCCACTTT

J gene: TRBJ1-2
D gene: TRBD1
CDR3 length: 13
V gene: TRBV5-1
clone size: few
CDR3 protein: CASSPEGGIGYTF
CDR3 DNA: TGCGCCAGCAGCCCGGAAGGGGGCATCGGCTACACCTTC

J gene: TRBJ1-1
D gene: .
CDR3 length: 14
V gene: TRBV12-5
clone size: .
CDR3 protein: CASGLERDHTEAFF
CDR3 DNA: .

J gene: TRBJ1-1
D gene: .
CDR3 length: 14
V gene: TRBV4-1
clone size: few
CDR3 protein: CASSLRQTNTEAFF
CDR3 DNA: TGCGCCAGCAGCCTCAGACAGACAAACACTGAAGCTTTCTTT

J gene: TRBJ1-6
D gene: TRBD1
CDR3 length: 15
V gene: TRBV11-2
clone size: few
CDR3 protein: CASSSRQGQNSPLHF
CDR3 DNA: TGTGCCAGCAGCTCACGACAGGGTCAAAATTCACCCCTCCACTTT

J gene: TRBJ2-5
D gene: .
CDR3 length: 15
V gene: TRBV7-3
clone size: few
CDR3 protein: CASSLTRGVEETQYF
CDR3 DNA: TGTGCCAGCAGCTTAACAAGGGGCGTAGAAGAGACCCAGTACTTC

J gene: TRBJ2-3
D gene: TRBD2
CDR3 length: 15
V gene: TRBV7-9
clone size: many
CDR3 protein: CASSLSGGPTDTQYF
CDR3 DNA: TGTGCCAGCAGCTTATCGGGAGGGCCAACAGATACGCAGTATTTT

J gene: TRBJ2-7
D gene: .
CDR3 length: 11
V gene: TRBV18
clone size: few
CDR3 protein: CASSPGDEQYF
CDR3 DNA: TGTGCCAGCTCACCAGGAGACGAGCAGTACTTC

J gene: TRBJ2-2
D gene: .
CDR3 length: 17
V gene: TRBV11-3
clone size: few
CDR3 protein: CASSSNLGHLWTGELFF
CDR3 DNA: TGTGCCAGCAGCTCAAACCTCGGACATTTGTGGACCGGGGAGCTGTTTTTT

J gene: TRBJ2-3
D gene: .
CDR3 length: 14
V gene: TRBV30
clone size: few
CDR3 protein: CAWTGSIITDTQYF
CDR3 DNA: TGTGCCTGGACAGGGTCAATTATAACAGATACGCAGTATTTT

J gene: TRBJ2-1
D gene: TRBD2
CDR3 length: 13
V gene: TRBV11-1
clone size: few
CDR3 protein: CASRSGGGGEEFF
CDR3 DNA: TGTGCCAGCAGATCTGGGGGGGGTGGAGAGGAGTTCTTC

J gene: TRBJ2-5
D gene: .
CDR3 length: 13
V gene: TRBV19
clone size: .
CDR3 protein: CASSISFRETQYF
CDR3 DNA: TGTGCCAGTAGTATATCATTCAGGGAGACCCAGTACTTC

J gene: TRBJ2-2
D gene: TRBD2
CDR3 length: 15
V gene: TRBV30
clone size: few
CDR3 protein: CAWSVASGFTGELFF
CDR3 DNA: TGTGCCTGGAGTGTTGCTAGCGGTTTCACCGGGGAGCTGTTTTTT

J gene: TRBJ2-7
D gene: .
CDR3 length: 15
V gene: TRBV5-1
clone size: .
CDR3 protein: CASSRSSQGFNEQYF
CDR3 DNA: TGCGCCAGCAGCCGATCGTCCCAGGGGTTCAACGAGCAGTACTTC

J gene: TRBJ2-5
D gene: .
CDR3 length: 12
V gene: TRBV5-5
clone size: .
CDR3 protein: CASSFEEETQYF
CDR3 DNA: TGTGCCAGCAGCTTCGAGGAAGAGACCCAGTACTTC

J gene: TRBJ2-7
D gene: .
CDR3 length: 14
V gene: TRBV6-1
clone size: few
CDR3 protein: CASSRDRLSYEQYF
CDR3 DNA: TGTGCCAGCAGCCGAGACAGGCTCTCCTACGAGCAGTACTTC

J gene: TRBJ2-5
D gene: .
CDR3 length: 13
V gene: TRBV15
clone size: .
CDR3 protein: CATSPRLQETQYF
CDR3 DNA: TGTGCCACCAGCCCGCGACTACAAGAGACCCAGTACTTC

J gene: TRBJ2-1
D gene: TRBD1
CDR3 length: 15
V gene: TRBV5-4
clone size: few
CDR3 protein: CASSQRTGLDNEQFF
CDR3 DNA: TGTGCCAGCAGCCAAAGGACAGGGCTTGACAATGAGCAGTTCTTC

J gene: TRBJ2-3
D gene: TRBD1
CDR3 length: 13
V gene: TRBV5-4
clone size: few
CDR3 protein: CASRNQGADTQYF
CDR3 DNA: TGTGCCAGTCGGAATCAGGGGGCAGATACGCAGTATTTT

J gene: TRBJ1-1
D gene: .
CDR3 length: 14
V gene: TRBV5-1
clone size: .
CDR3 protein: CASSSTTENTEAFF
CDR3 DNA: TGCGCCAGCAGCTCCACCACAGAGAACACTGAAGCTTTCTTT

J gene: TRBJ1-4
D gene: TRBD1
CDR3 length: 14
V gene: TRBV5-1
clone size: .
CDR3 protein: CASSTGTGREKLFF
CDR3 DNA: TGCGCCAGCAGCACAGGGACAGGGCGGGAAAAACTGTTTTTT

J gene: TRBJ2-5
D gene: .
CDR3 length: 13
V gene: TRBV2
clone size: .
CDR3 protein: CASTEGRVETQYF
CDR3 DNA: TGTGCCAGCACCGAAGGCAGGGTAGAGACCCAGTACTTC

J gene: TRBJ1-4
D gene: .
CDR3 length: 14
V gene: TRBV25-1
clone size: few
CDR3 protein: CASSESQGWEKLFF
CDR3 DNA: TGTGCCAGCAGTGAATCCCAGGGCTGGGAAAAACTGTTTTTT

J gene: TRBJ1-5
D gene: .
CDR3 length: 15
V gene: TRBV19
clone size: few
CDR3 protein: CASSKGQGGEQPQHF
CDR3 DNA: TGTGCCAGTAGTAAAGGCCAAGGGGGAGAACAGCCCCAGCATTTT

J gene: TRBJ2-7
D gene: TRBD2
CDR3 length: 16
V gene: TRBV5-1
clone size: .
CDR3 protein: CASSPGTSGSPYEQYF
CDR3 DNA: TGCGCCAGCTCACCCGGGACTAGCGGGAGTCCCTACGAGCAGTACTTC

J gene: TRBJ1-1
D gene: .
CDR3 length: 13
V gene: TRBV6-5
clone size: .
CDR3 protein: CASSFDTGRVAFF
CDR3 DNA: TGTGCCAGCAGTTTCGACACGGGGAGGGTAGCTTTCTTT

J gene: TRBJ2-7
D gene: .
CDR3 length: 14
V gene: TRBV30
clone size: few
CDR3 protein: CAWSEGGSSYEQYF
CDR3 DNA: TGTGCCTGGAGTGAAGGAGGGAGCTCCTACGAGCAGTACTTC

J gene: TRBJ2-3
D gene: .
CDR3 length: 17
V gene: TRBV19
clone size: few
CDR3 protein: CASRASRGALRTDTQYF
CDR3 DNA: TGTGCCAGTAGGGCATCGCGCGGGGCTCTACGGACAGATACGCAGTATTTT

J gene: TRBJ2-7
D gene: .
CDR3 length: 11
V gene: TRBV11-3
clone size: few
CDR3 protein: CASSVSYEQYF
CDR3 DNA: TGTGCCAGCAGCGTTAGTTACGAGCAGTACTTC

J gene: TRBJ2-2
D gene: .
CDR3 length: 15
V gene: TRBV6-5
clone size: few
CDR3 protein: CASSYSARNTGELFF
CDR3 DNA: TGTGCCAGCAGTTACTCTGCGAGGAACACCGGGGAGCTGTTTTTT

J gene: TRBJ2-1
D gene: TRBD2
CDR3 length: 12
V gene: TRBV5-1
clone size: few
CDR3 protein: CASTAGGQEQFF
CDR3 DNA: TGCGCCAGCACGGCGGGGGGGCAAGAGCAGTTCTTC

J gene: TRBJ2-1
D gene: TRBD2
CDR3 length: 16
V gene: TRBV7-2
clone size: few
CDR3 protein: CASSSGLAVIGGEQFF
CDR3 DNA: TGTGCCAGCAGCTCGGGACTAGCGGTAATCGGGGGTGAGCAGTTCTTC

J gene: TRBJ1-1
D gene: TRBD1
CDR3 length: 14
V gene: TRBV18
clone size: .
CDR3 protein: CASSPYGQGTEAFF
CDR3 DNA: TGTGCCAGCTCACCATATGGACAGGGCACTGAAGCTTTCTTT

J gene: TRBJ1-2
D gene: TRBD1
CDR3 length: 14
V gene: TRBV5-6
clone size: .
CDR3 protein: CASSLGTGENGYTF
CDR3 DNA: TGTGCCAGCAGCTTAGGGACAGGGGAAAATGGCTACACCTTC

J gene: TRBJ1-6
D gene: .
CDR3 length: 13
V gene: TRBV19
clone size: .
CDR3 protein: CASSIGYNSPLHF
CDR3 DNA: TGTGCCAGTAGTATCGGGTATAATTCACCCCTCCACTTT

J gene: TRBJ2-5
D gene: TRBD2
CDR3 length: 17
V gene: TRBV9
clone size: few
CDR3 protein: CASSVGLAGGGQETQYF
CDR3 DNA: TGTGCCAGCAGCGTAGGACTAGCGGGAGGAGGGCAAGAGACCCAGTACTTC

J gene: TRBJ1-6
D gene: TRBD1
CDR3 length: 18
V gene: TRBV7-9
clone size: .
CDR3 protein: CASSFGGQASSYNSPLHF
CDR3 DNA: TGTGCCAGCAGCTTCGGAGGACAGGCATCGTCCTATAATTCACCCCTCCACTTT

J gene: TRBJ1-2
D gene: TRBD1
CDR3 length: 13
V gene: TRBV5-5
clone size: few
CDR3 protein: CASSRRQGDGYTF
CDR3 DNA: TGTGCCAGCAGCCGACGACAGGGTGATGGCTACACCTTC

J gene: TRBJ2-5
D gene: TRBD2
CDR3 length: 13
V gene: TRBV7-2
clone size: .
CDR3 protein: CASSTGLQETQYF
CDR3 DNA: TGTGCCAGCAGCACGGGACTACAAGAGACCCAGTACTTC